This record concerns one T cell receptor beta chain sequence. The sample originates from a study of blood T cell repertoires in COVID-19. Study context: Samples came from the United States, Italy and Spain, spanning acute and convalescent COVID-19.

Participants, 18 to 89 years old, spanned 25 or so US areas. All exposed participants met a person with COVID-19 within 2 weeks before entering the study. The CDR3 contains 15 residues. The germline gives CDR1 MNHEY, CDR2 SVGAGI. The V gene lost 1 base and the J gene lost 5 bases, with 12 bases spanning the gap. Here immunoSEQ multiplex PCR was the method, and the copy in TCRdb shows in-frame clones only, minus some. This table holds roughly 250,000 clones, 83% found once. This clonotype was obtained from a middle-aged woman who had been exposed to COVID-19. The specimen sequenced was PBMCs or T cells enriched from blood (not recorded which). V usage is TRBV6-5 and J usage is TRBJ2-1; a weak D match, TRBD1 (6 bases). The CDR3 nucleotides are TGTGCCAGCAGTTACTGGACAGCTCCTGACAATGAGCAGTTCTTC. Translation gives CASSYWTAPDNEQFF.